A single sample gave rise to the 13 T cell receptor beta chains below, sequenced in a study of blood T cell repertoires in COVID-19. TCRdb's copy holds only in-frame clones and misses some; the assay was immunoSEQ multiplex PCR. Among around 100,000 clones listed, less than 90% were seen once. What was sequenced was peripheral blood. These receptors originate from a human donor in a cohort sampled during active COVID-19.

The chain employs TRBV6-6 and TRBJ2-7; 7 bases are shared with TRBD2. The germline V gene has CDR1 MNHNY and CDR2 SVGAGI (reference sequence). The CDR3 totals 15 residues. V trimming: 11 bases; J trimming: 0 bases; junction bases outside the gene matches: 13. Here the CDR3 reads CAAGDLGRSSYEQYF. The CDR3 DNA reads TGTGCCGCGGGAGACCTGGGACGGAGCTCCTACGAGCAGTACTTC.

The rearrangement links TRBV5-6 to TRBJ1-5; 10 nucleotides match TRBD1. V lost 3 bases to trimming and J lost 1 base; unmatched junction nucleotides: 7. The CDR3 extends over 17 amino acids. Germline loops: CDR1 SGHDT, CDR2 YYEEEE. The CDR3 region is CASSSNLDRGSNQPQHF. Written as DNA, the CDR3 is TGTGCCAGCAGCTCCAACTTGGACAGGGGGAGCAATCAGCCCCAGCATTTT.

The chain is built from TRBV9 and TRBJ2-4, with a possible D match to TRBD1 (7 bases). Trimming left V 3 bases short and J 0 bases short, with 13 bases between. There are 16 residues in the CDR3. The V gene's germline CDR1 is SGDLS and CDR2 YYNGEE. CDR3 region: CASSATGDLAKNIQYF. The CDR3 region has the DNA TGTGCCAGCAGCGCAACAGGGGACTTAGCCAAAAACATTCAGTACTTC.

The rearrangement uses TRBV2 and TRBJ2-7; 8 bases map to TRBD1. Germline trimming cut 2 bases from V and 2 bases from J; bases unmatched to any gene: 2. The germline V gene has CDR1 SNHLY and CDR2 FYNNEI. The CDR3 has 14 residues. Here the CDR3 reads CASSELRGPYEQYF. CDR3 bases: TGTGCCAGCAGTGAACTCAGGGGGCCCTACGAGCAGTACTTC.

The V and J genes are TRBV9 and TRBJ2-5, with 13 bases that match TRBD2. Germline lookup yields CDR1 SGDLS and CDR2 YYNGEE. This CDR3 has 15 residues. V shed 4 bases, J shed 5 bases, and the junction held 5 bases outside the gene matches. CDR3 sequence (DNA): TGTGCCAGCAGCCCAAGACTAGCGGGAGGTGAGACCCAGTACTTC. It yields the protein CASSPRLAGGETQYF. Full variable domain (outside the CDR3, taken from reference TRBV9 and TRBJ2-5): DSGVTQTPKHLITATGQRVTLRCSPRSGDLSVYWYQQSLDQGLQFLIQYYNGEERAKGNILERFSAQQFPDLHSELNLSSLELGDSALYFCASSPRLAGGETQYFGPGTRLLVL.

V usage is TRBV19 and J usage is TRBJ2-7; 10 nucleotides line up with TRBD2. The junction had 10 bases not matched to a gene; V was cut back by 7 bases and J by 4 bases. Germline assignment: CDR1 LNHDA and CDR2 SQIVND (reference sequence). CDR3 length: 15 amino acids. CDR3 DNA sequence: TGTGCCAGTACCGTTCTAGCGGGAGAAGGGTACGAGCAGTACTTC. Translated, it gives CASTVLAGEGYEQYF.

The chain is built from TRBV5-5 and TRBJ1-3; D unclear. The germline gives CDR1 SGHKS, CDR2 YYEKEE (reference sequence). The CDR3 length is 15 residues. V was clipped by 1 base and J by 0 bases, with 8 bases between them. The CDR3 protein is CASSLSDLSGNTIYF. The DNA of the CDR3 is TGTGCCAGCAGCTTGTCAGATCTCTCTGGAAACACCATATATTTT.

V usage is TRBV7-3 and J usage is TRBJ2-1; 7 nucleotides line up with TRBD2. V lost 8 bases, J lost 8 bases, and 9 bases stayed unmatched. CDR1 SGHTA and CDR2 FQGTGA come from the germline V gene. There are 13 residues in the CDR3. In DNA form, the CDR3 reads TGTGCCAGCGGGAGGGACTATCTCTATGAGCAGTTCTTC. Translated: CASGRDYLYEQFF.

V and J are TRBV7-6 and TRBJ2-7, with 8 nucleotides matching TRBD2. This CDR3 region has 15 residues. Per the germline V gene, CDR1 is SGHVS and CDR2 is FNYEAQ. The ends lost 1 base at V and 4 bases at J; junction bases unmatched: 6. The CDR3 DNA is TGTGCCAGCAGCTTAGATGGCGGGGGGAGGTACGAGCAGTACTTC. Its protein product is CASSLDGGGRYEQYF. The variable domain in full, with the rest retrieved from reference TRBV7-6 and TRBJ2-7, is GAGVSQSPRYKVTKRGQDVALRCDPISGHVSLYWYRQALGQGPEFLTYFNYEAQQDKSGLPNDRFSAERPEGSISTLTIQRTEQRDSAMYRCASSLDGGGRYEQYFGPGTRLTVT.

The chain joins TRBV5-1 to TRBJ1-3, with a possible D match to TRBD1 (6 bases). Trimming removed 3 bases from V and 3 bases from J, with 16 bases in between. The CDR3 runs 16 residues. Looked up from germline, CDR1 is SGHRS and CDR2 is YFSETQ. CDR3 bases: TGCGCCAGCAGCTGGTCACAGGGATTTAATGGAAACACCATATATTTT. Its protein is CASSWSQGFNGNTIYF.

The chain couples TRBV6-5 to TRBJ1-2; D gene uncertain. The length of the CDR3 is 13 residues. Trimming left V 0 bases short and J 8 bases short, with 10 bases between. CDR1 is MNHEY, CDR2 SVGAGI, per germline. This CDR3 reads CASSYSFSGGYTF. CDR3 nucleotides: TGTGCCAGCAGTTACTCTTTTTCGGGGGGCTACACCTTC.

The chain has TRBV7-9 and TRBJ2-7; 7 bases match TRBD1. The J segment lost 3 bases and the V segment lost 5 bases, leaving 13 bases of the junction unmatched. Germline V gene data show CDR1 as SEHNR and CDR2 as FQNEAQ (reference sequence). This CDR3 contains 16 residues. Here the CDR3 reads CASSPKGLAGGYEQYF. The DNA for the CDR3 is TGTGCCAGCAGCCCCAAGGGTCTAGCAGGGGGCTACGAGCAGTACTTC. Full variable domain (missing parts from reference TRBV7-9 and TRBJ2-7): DTGVSQNPRHKITKRGQNVTFRCDPISEHNRLYWYRQTLGQGPEFLTYFQNEAQLEKSRLLSDRFSAERPKGSFSTLEIQRTEQGDSAMYLCASSPKGLAGGYEQYFGPGTRLTVT.

The chain couples TRBV7-9 to TRBJ2-1; D is possibly TRBD1 (6 bases). Per the germline V gene, CDR1 is SEHNR and CDR2 is FQNEAQ (reference sequence). The CDR3 is made up of 15 amino acids. Trimming left V 3 bases short and J 6 bases short, with 15 bases between. The DNA for the CDR3 is TGTGCCAGCAGCTTTAACAGGGCTGGAGCCAATGAGCAGTTCTTC. Translated: CASSFNRAGANEQFF.